A single sample gave rise to the 22 T cell receptor beta chains below, sequenced in a study of control samples from healthy donors and cancer patients. The protocol was immunoSEQ multiplex PCR, while the TCRdb copy is restricted to in-frame clones and leaves out a portion. The data show about 130,000 clones, with 90% to 95% seen just once and over 12% held by the top ten. Sequenced material: PBMCs. All receptors derive from a man in his fifties or sixties with colorectal cancer.

The chain joins TRBV19 to TRBJ2-7, with TRBD1 matching over 9 bases. CDR1 and CDR2 from the germline V gene are LNHDA and SQIVND (reference sequence). The trim removed 3 bases at V and 5 bases at J, leaving 11 bases unmatched. The CDR3 has 16 amino acids. CDR3 region: CASSMDSGQGSHEQYF. The DNA for the CDR3 is TGTGCCAGTAGTATGGATTCCGGACAGGGGTCCCACGAGCAGTACTTC.

The V call is TRBV27, the J call TRBJ2-5; no definite D call. The CDR3 spans 12 residues. CDR1 is MNHEY and CDR2 is SMNVEV in the germline V gene (reference sequence). V lost 8 bases and J lost 7, with 14 bases in between. In DNA form, the CDR3 reads TGTGCCAGCTATTCGGGCCGCGGGACCCAGTACTTC. It encodes CASYSGRGTQYF.

The J gene is TRBJ2-5, the V gene TRBV10-2; D not certain. Per germline, CDR1 WSHSY and CDR2 SAAADI. The V and J ends lost 8 bases and 0 bases respectively, with 4 bases between them. The CDR3 is 11 amino acids. The chain's CDR3 is CASGYQETQYF. The CDR3, as DNA: TGCGCCAGCGGGTACCAAGAGACCCAGTACTTC.

The chain carries TRBV3-1 (or the pseudogene TRBV3-2) and TRBJ1-4; 10 bases are a match to TRBD1. V trimming: 4 bases; J trimming: 5 bases; junction bases outside the gene matches: 4. CDR1 is LGHDT, CDR2 YNNKEL, per germline (reference sequence). The CDR3 is 15 residues long. CDR3 sequence reads: CASSPPGQGNEKLFF. CDR3 in DNA: TGTGCCAGCAGCCCGCCGGGACAGGGGAATGAAAAACTGTTTTTT.

DNA of the CDR3: TGTGCCAGCTCACCAGGTGTGGGCACTGAAGCTTTCTTT. Amino acid sequence: CASSPGVGTEAFF. This sequence joins TRBV18 and TRBJ1-1; D gene ambiguous. The CDR3 has 13 residues. The germline V gene encodes CDR1 KGHSH and CDR2 LQKENI. The ends were cut back, 2 bases at V and 4 bases at J, with 8 bases in the middle.

The V call is TRBV5-1, the J call TRBJ2-2; D is ambiguous. The CDR3 covers 13 residues. Germline CDR1 reads SGHRS; CDR2 reads YFSETQ. Between the trimmed V and J ends, which lost 4 bases and 7 bases, there was a span of 11 bases. CDR3 amino acids: CASSVGRSGELFF. CDR3 coding DNA: TGCGCCAGCAGCGTTGGCCGGAGCGGGGAGCTGTTTTTT.

The table lists this clone with a count of one. The V call is TRBV5-1, the J call TRBJ1-1, with D possibly being TRBD1 (6 bases). Germline values: CDR1 SGHRS, CDR2 YFSETQ. The V and J ends lost 4 bases and 0 bases respectively, with 7 bases between them. CDR3 length: 13 amino acids. The CDR3 spells CASSGTLNTEAFF. CDR3 coding DNA: TGCGCCAGCAGCGGGACACTGAACACTGAAGCTTTCTTT.

The CDR3 sequence: CASSYSLAEAKFF. CDR3 nucleotides: TGTGCCAGCAGTTACTCGTTGGCCGAGGCGAAGTTCTTC. This chain joins TRBV6-2 or TRBV6-3 and TRBJ2-1; D uncertain. V gave up 0 bases and J gave up 14 bases, with 14 bases separating them. The CDR3 covers 13 residues. Germline V gives CDR1 MNHEY, CDR2 SVGEGT.

This rearrangement joins TRBV30 to TRBJ1-4; D is unclear. Germline CDR1 GTSNPN, CDR2 SVGIG (reference sequence). V gave up 4 bases and J gave up 6 bases, with 15 bases separating them. The CDR3 spans 14 residues. The CDR3 DNA reads as TGTGCCTGGACGCCGACGGCCGCGGATGAAAAACTGTTTTTT. Translated: CAWTPTAADEKLFF.

The V call is TRBV3-1 (or the pseudogene TRBV3-2), the J call TRBJ2-2, with TRBD1 matching 9 bases. V lost 4 bases and J lost 4; bases outside the gene matches: 10. Looked up from germline, CDR1 is LGHDT and CDR2 is YNNKEL (reference sequence). The CDR3 has 17 amino acids. CDR3 protein: CASSLRLTGGSTGELFF. The CDR3 DNA follows: TGTGCCAGCAGCCTCAGACTTACAGGGGGCAGCACCGGGGAGCTGTTTTTT.

The J gene is TRBJ2-1, the V gene TRBV7-6, with TRBD1 matching 7 bases. Germline CDR1 reads SGHVS; CDR2 reads FNYEAQ. V dropped 1 base and J dropped 3; count of bases not matched to a gene: 9. CDR3 length: 17 residues. Here the CDR3 reads CASSLGPDRELYNEQFF. CDR3 in DNA: TGTGCCAGCAGCTTAGGTCCCGACAGGGAACTCTACAATGAGCAGTTCTTC.

This sequence joins TRBV7-9 and TRBJ2-7, with a weak D call TRBD1 (7 bases). The CDR3 is 13 residues long. The germline CDR1 and CDR2 sequences are SEHNR and FQNEAQ (reference sequence). The germline V and J ends were trimmed by 5 bases and 9 bases, with 17 bases remaining between them. CDR3 DNA sequence: TGTGCCAGCAGCCGAGGGACAGCGGGTGGGCAGTACTTC. Amino acids: CASSRGTAGGQYF.

V and J are TRBV6-2 or TRBV6-3 and TRBJ2-3; TRBD2 matches 10 bases. Trimming removed 2 bases from V and 7 bases from J; junction bases left unmatched: 9. CDR1 is MNHEY and CDR2 is SVGEGT in the germline V gene. This CDR3 region has 16 residues. The CDR3 region has the DNA TGTGCCAGCAGTTACCCGACTAGCGGGTCCGGACATACGCAGTATTTT. Its translation: CASSYPTSGSGHTQYF.

CDR3: CASSSAGGADTQYF. In DNA form, the CDR3 reads TGCGCCAGCAGCTCGGCGGGGGGCGCAGATACGCAGTATTTT. The chain joins TRBV5-1 to TRBJ2-3; TRBD2 agrees at 8 bases. V shed 3 bases and J 4 bases; nucleotides not matched to a gene: 4. Germline-derived CDR1 and CDR2 are SGHRS and YFSETQ. The CDR3 loop spans 14 amino acids. The whole variable domain, remainder taken from reference TRBV5-1 and TRBJ2-3, is KAGVTQTPRYLIKTRGQQVTLSCSPISGHRSVSWYQQTPGQGLQFLFEYFSETQRNKGNFPGRFSGRQFSNSRSEMNVSTLELGDSALYLCASSSAGGADTQYFGPGTRLTVL.

The rearrangement uses TRBV14 and TRBJ1-2; tentatively, D is TRBD1 (6 bases). CDR3 length: 13 residues. Germline loops: CDR1 SGHDN, CDR2 FVKESK. Trimming removed 4 bases at V and 8 bases at J, with 14 bases between. The CDR3: CASSPTGLVGYTF. DNA for the CDR3: TGTGCCAGCAGCCCAACAGGGTTGGTGGGCTACACCTTC.

The chain has TRBV5-1 and TRBJ2-3; no clear D. The V gene's germline CDR1 is SGHRS and CDR2 YFSETQ. The CDR3 runs to 12 residues. V was trimmed by 4 bases and J by 6 bases, leaving 9 bases between them. The CDR3 spells CASSLPTDTQYF. The CDR3 DNA reads as TGCGCCAGCAGCCTACCGACCGATACGCAGTATTTT.

This chain uses TRBV4-1 with TRBJ1-1; weak D call: TRBD1 (5 bases). This CDR3 is built from 15 residues. V was pared by 1 base and J by 0 bases, with 9 bases between. The germline V gene has CDR1 MGHRA and CDR2 YSYEKL. For the CDR3, the DNA is TGCGCCAGCAGCCAAGGGCAGGGTTTGAACACTGAAGCTTTCTTT. Translation: CASSQGQGLNTEAFF.

The CDR3 DNA is TGTGCCAGCAGCGTAGCTATGGGGGGTCAAGAGACCCAGTACTTC. This encodes CASSVAMGGQETQYF. The chain carries TRBV9 and TRBJ2-5; maybe TRBD2 (6 bases). The V and J ends lost 0 bases and 2 bases respectively, with 11 bases between them. The germline CDR1 and CDR2 sequences are SGDLS and YYNGEE. This CDR3 comprises 15 residues.

This chain links TRBV5-4 with TRBJ1-2; D gene uncertain. The CDR3 has 14 amino acids. Germline CDR1 and CDR2: SGHNT and YYREEE (reference sequence). The ends were cut back, 4 bases at V and 5 bases at J, with 15 bases in the middle. The CDR3 sequence is CASSVAPGRYGYTF. For the CDR3, the DNA is TGTGCCAGCAGCGTCGCCCCTGGCCGGTATGGCTACACCTTC.

The chain has TRBV7-6 and TRBJ2-2; TRBD1 aligns across 11 bases. Per the germline V gene, CDR1 is SGHVS and CDR2 is FNYEAQ. V shed 5 bases and J 7 bases; nucleotides not matched to a gene: 6. The CDR3 length is 15 residues. CDR3 sequence: CASSGLGTGGGELFF. The CDR3 DNA reads as TGTGCCAGCAGCGGACTCGGGACAGGGGGCGGGGAGCTGTTTTTT.

The rearrangement links TRBV7-2 to TRBJ1-5, with TRBD1 as a possible D gene (6 bases). Germline V gene lookup returns CDR1 SGHTA and CDR2 FQGNSA. Trimming shortened V by 5 bases and J by 0 bases, and 11 bases separated the two germline ends. CDR3 length equals 15 residues. CDR3 sequence reads: CASSPQQGSNQPQHF. DNA for the CDR3: TGTGCCAGCAGCCCCCAACAGGGTAGCAATCAGCCCCAGCATTTT.

The V gene is TRBV5-6, the J gene TRBJ2-3, with D tentatively TRBD2 (6 bases). Germline V lookup: CDR1 SGHDT, CDR2 YYEEEE. The CDR3 totals 16 residues. Trimming took off 0 bases at V and 2 bases at J, with 13 bases between the two ends. CDR3 sequence (DNA): TGTGCCAGCAGCTTGGGTTCGGAGGGCTCCACAGATACGCAGTATTTT. Encoded protein: CASSLGSEGSTDTQYF.